This T cell receptor beta chain comes out of a study of blood T cell repertoires in COVID-19. Across the study: Acute and convalescent COVID-19 specimens originated in the United States, Italy and Spain. In each case, the material was cDNA or gDNA derived from T cells, B-cell-depleted T cells, or PBMCs.

Produced via immunoSEQ multiplex PCR; TCRdb's table is partial and in-frame only. The data show some 250,000 clones, with around 84% seen just once and approximately 4% held by the top ten. This CDR3 comprises 15 residues. Germline CDR1 SGHRS, CDR2 YFSETQ. With V trimmed by 3 bases and J by 0 bases, 3 bases remained unmatched. This clone appeared once. The chain combines TRBV5-1 with TRBJ1-3; 7 bases map to TRBD1. The sequencing sample was made of peripheral blood. The clonotype originates from a man in his sixties with acute or convalescent COVID-19. Here the CDR3 reads CASSYTGVSGNTIYF. In DNA form, the CDR3 reads TGCGCCAGCAGCTACACAGGGGTCTCTGGAAACACCATATATTTT.